Shown below are 22 T cell receptor beta chains from a single sample sequenced in a study of immune heterogeneity within non-small cell lung tumors. Template input was genomic DNA from bulk tumor (around 630 ng per sample). Primary tumors were biopsied several times each, far apart, intraoperatively. Patients had untreated, newly diagnosed non-small cell lung cancer and underwent curative surgery. It was a multiplex PCR that amplified TCR beta CDR3, with 32 V and 13 J primers. TCRdb ran MiXCR on the multiplex PCR reads and lists one entry per CDR3 protein. The table lists 10,000 to 12,000 distinct CDR3 sequences, 25% to 35% of them singletons. Material: lung tumor tissue. The receptors shown here come from a woman aged 55 to 70 with non-small cell lung cancer.

This clonotype was observed many times. This chain connects TRBV20-1 to TRBJ2-2; tentatively, D is TRBD1 (6 bases). Germline V gene data show CDR1 as DFQATT and CDR2 as SNEGSKA (reference sequence). V dropped 0 bases and J dropped 2 bases, with 7 bases sitting between them. The CDR3 totals 14 residues. In DNA form, the CDR3 reads TGCAGTGCTAGAGAAGGGGGTAACACCGGGGAGCTGTTTTTT. It specifies CSAREGGNTGELFF.

This clonotype was found once. V is TRBV19 and J is TRBJ1-1; no clear D. This CDR3 is built from 14 residues. The germline V gene encodes CDR1 LNHDA and CDR2 SQIVND (reference sequence). Trimming shortened V by 0 bases and J by 1 base, and 6 bases separated the two germline ends. In DNA, the CDR3 is TGTGCCAGTAGTATAGATTGGAAGAACACTGAAGCTTTCTTT. It is translated as CASSIDWKNTEAFF.

In its sample, this clonotype was seen once. The genes are TRBV5-1 and TRBJ2-3; no clear D gene. CDR1 SGHRS and CDR2 YFSETQ come from the germline V gene. This CDR3 is built from 16 residues. Trimming removed 0 bases at V and 0 bases at J, with 11 bases between. The CDR3 sequence: CASSLGLDSSTDTQYF. CDR3 nucleotides: TGCGCCAGCAGCTTGGGTCTAGATAGTAGCACAGATACGCAGTATTTT.

With regard to this clonotype: Compared with germline, one end of the junction differs, possibly owing to a read error. This chain connects TRBV7-7 to TRBJ2-5; 7 bases match TRBD2. Per germline, CDR1 SSHAT and CDR2 FNYEAQ (reference sequence). The CDR3 totals 14 residues. CDR3 in amino acids: CASSLEGGVRTQYF. The CDR3 nucleotides are TGTGCTAGCAGCTTAGAGGGAGGGGTGAGGACCCAGTACTTC.

This clonotype was found many times. The chain combines TRBV6-1 with TRBJ1-2; D perhaps matches TRBD1 (6 bases). Looked up from germline, CDR1 is MNHNS and CDR2 is SASEGT. The CDR3 has 15 amino acids. Between the trimmed V and J ends, which lost 5 bases and 5 bases, there was a span of 18 bases. DNA of the CDR3: TGTGCCAGCAGTTATCTGCGGGGGGCTGGGTATGGCTACACCTTC. Amino acids: CASSYLRGAGYGYTF.

For this clonotype: Given a much more abundant clone one base away, this may be a read error. In DNA form, the CDR3 reads TGTGCCAGCAGCTTTGGGCGGGGATACACAGATACGAAGTATTTT. As protein: CASSFGRGYTDTKYF. V is TRBV11-3 and J is TRBJ2-3, with D possibly matching TRBD2 (6 bases). From germline, CDR1 is SGHNT and CDR2 YENEEA. This CDR3 has 15 amino acids. The entire variable domain, with the rest obtained from reference TRBV11-3 and TRBJ2-3, is as follows: EAGVVQSPRYKIIEKKQPVAFWCNPISGHNTLYWYLQNLGQGPELLIRYENEEAVDDSQLPKDRFSAERLKGVDSTLKIQPAELGDSAVYLCASSFGRGYTDTKYFGPGTRLTVL.

The V and J genes are TRBV24-1 and TRBJ2-7; no definite D call. The CDR3 loop spans 14 amino acids. The germline CDR1 and CDR2 sequences are KGHDR and SFDVKD. The V and J ends lost 3 bases and 3 bases respectively, with 11 bases between them. The CDR3 bases are TGTGCCACCAGTGATAACGCCAGGCACTACGAGCAGTACTTC. This codes for CATSDNARHYEQYF.

A remark on this clonotype: Being one base from a much bigger clone, this may be a read error. The rearrangement uses TRBV28 and TRBJ2-5, with a possible D match to TRBD1 (6 bases). Deletions cut 0 bases from V and 5 bases from J, with 13 bases between. This CDR3 region has 15 residues. Germline V gene lookup returns CDR1 MDHEN and CDR2 SYDVKM. The CDR3 region is CASSLCGSRGETQYF. The CDR3 DNA sequence: TGTGCCAGCAGTTTATGTGGGAGTAGGGGGGAGACCCAGTACTTC.

Comment on this clonotype: Possible read error: a much larger clone is one base away. The J gene is TRBJ2-7, the V gene TRBV4-2, with 7 bases that match TRBD1. CDR1 is LGHNA, CDR2 YNFKEQ, per germline. This CDR3 is 14 amino acids long. The CDR3 DNA reads TGTGCCAGCAGCCAGGGCCCCCAGGGGGATGAGCATTACTTC. Amino acid sequence: CASSQGPQGDEHYF.

This clonotype was found a few times. The chain joins TRBV7-9 to TRBJ1-2, with 11 nucleotides matching TRBD1. Losses at the gene ends were 5 bases for V and 4 bases for J; bases not matched to a gene: 6. Germline CDR1 is SEHNR and CDR2 is FQNEAQ (reference sequence). CDR3 length: 15 amino acids. Here the CDR3 reads CASSEPGQGGYGYTF. Written as DNA, the CDR3 is TGTGCCAGCAGCGAACCGGGACAGGGGGGCTATGGCTACACCTTC.

This clonotype counts as medium-sized. The chain joins TRBV7-8 to TRBJ2-7, with 7 bases identical to TRBD1. CDR1 and CDR2 from the germline V gene are SGHVS and FQNEAQ. After removal of 2 bases from V and 5 bases from J, the junction contained 3 bases not matched to a gene. The CDR3 spans 13 residues. CDR3 bases: TGTGCCAGCAGCTTAAGACAGGGCCACGAGCAGTACTTC. It codes for CASSLRQGHEQYF.

This clonotype is termed medium-sized. This sequence joins TRBV24-1 and TRBJ2-7, with a possible D match to TRBD1 (5 bases). CDR3 length equals 17 residues. Trimming cost V 0 bases and J 2 bases, with 16 bases left between them. Germline V gene data show CDR1 as KGHDR and CDR2 as SFDVKD. CDR3 nucleotide sequence: TGTGCCACCAGTGATTTGCGCCCGAAGGCACAGGCCTACGAGCAGTACTTC. Amino acid sequence: CATSDLRPKAQAYEQYF.

This clonotype was seen more than once but under ten times. The chain has TRBV3-1 and TRBJ2-1; the match to TRBD2 covers 10 bases. The CDR3 extends over 17 amino acids. CDR1 is LGHDT and CDR2 is YNNKEL in the germline V gene (reference sequence). The ends lost 4 bases at V and 4 bases at J; junction bases unmatched: 10. CDR3 sequence: CASSPGLADEVYNEQFF. CDR3 coding DNA: TGTGCCAGCAGCCCCGGACTAGCGGACGAGGTTTACAATGAGCAGTTCTTC.

This clonotype was picked up many times. This chain joins TRBV29-1 and TRBJ2-7, with D perhaps matching TRBD2 (6 bases). The CDR3 loop spans 14 amino acids. V lost 0 bases and J 2 bases, leaving 11 bases between the germline ends. Germline CDR1 is SQVTM and CDR2 is ANQGSEA. CDR3 sequence: CSVEDGREAYEQYF. The CDR3, as DNA: TGCAGCGTTGAAGATGGGCGGGAAGCCTACGAGCAGTACTTC.

By sample share, this clonotype is medium-sized (0.01 to 0.1%). V and J are TRBV10-1 and TRBJ2-7; D is undetermined. Germline V gene sequence: CDR1 WNHNN, CDR2 SYGVQD (reference sequence). V lost 2 bases and J lost 6, with 14 bases in between. The CDR3 is 14 amino acids. The CDR3: CASSEGSALREQYF. Written as DNA, the CDR3 is TGCGCCAGCAGTGAGGGATCCGCCTTACGCGAGCAGTACTTC.

This clonotype is categorized as medium-sized. The gene calls are TRBV28 and TRBJ1-4, with 7 bases that match TRBD1. Germline CDR1 MDHEN, CDR2 SYDVKM. Trimming at V came to 4 bases and at J to 5 bases, leaving 7 bases not matched to a gene. This CDR3 comprises 15 residues. Here the CDR3 reads CASSSPGGKNEKLFF. CDR3 in DNA: TGTGCCAGCAGTTCACCAGGGGGAAAGAATGAAAAACTGTTTTTT. Variable domain in full (rest from reference TRBV28 and TRBJ1-4): DVKVTQSSRYLVKRTGEKVFLECVQDMDHENMFWYRQDPGLGLRLIYFSYDVKMKEKGDIPEGYSVSREKKERFSLILESASTNQTSMYLCASSSPGGKNEKLFFGSGTQLSVL.

This clonotype is large (0.1 to 1%) within its sample. The DNA of the CDR3 is TGTGCCAGTAGAAGAGGACAGGCCTCCGAGCAGTACTTC. Translating gives CASRRGQASEQYF. The chain has TRBV19 and TRBJ2-7, with 7 nucleotides matching TRBD1. V trimming: 6 bases; J trimming: 6 bases; junction bases outside the gene matches: 8. The length of the CDR3 is 13 residues. In germline, CDR1 is LNHDA, CDR2 SQIVND (reference sequence).

This chain joins TRBV5-1 and TRBJ1-1, with D perhaps TRBD1 (6 bases). V lost 5 bases and J 8 bases, leaving 16 bases between the germline ends. Germline CDR1 SGHRS, CDR2 YFSETQ. The CDR3 is 13 amino acids. Written as DNA, the CDR3 is TGCGCCAGCAGTTCTGGAAGGGGGATGGAAGCTTTCTTT. This sequence encodes CASSSGRGMEAFF.

The rearrangement joins TRBV5-1 to TRBJ2-5; 10 bases map to TRBD2. V lost 6 bases and J lost 5; bases outside the gene matches: 4. Germline V CDR1 and CDR2: SGHRS, YFSETQ. The CDR3 is 13 residues long. CDR3 loop: CASTLAGEETQYF. In nucleotides, the CDR3 is TGCGCCAGCACCCTAGCGGGAGAGGAGACCCAGTACTTC.

For this clonotype: A much larger clone differs by one base, so this may be a read error. The chain combines TRBV6-2 or TRBV6-3 with TRBJ2-4, with 11 bases aligning to TRBD2. The CDR3 is made up of 15 amino acids. Germline lookup yields CDR1 MNHEY and CDR2 SVGEGT. The junction had 4 bases not matched to a gene; V was cut back by 6 bases and J by 3 bases. DNA for the CDR3: TGTGCCAGCAGGGGTAGCGGGAGGGACAAAAACATTCAGTACTTC. Protein product: CASRGSGRDKNIQYF.

This clonotype came up many times. The chain recombines TRBV7-3 with TRBJ2-7, with a weak D call TRBD1 (5 bases). V lost 1 base, J lost 5 bases, and 12 bases lay in between. This CDR3 contains 14 residues. Germline V gene lookup returns CDR1 SGHTA and CDR2 FQGTGA. The CDR3 region is CASSLNSGINEQYF. DNA of the CDR3: TGTGCCAGCAGCTTAAACTCAGGGATAAACGAGCAGTACTTC.

This clonotype showed up just a few times. The chain carries TRBV19 and TRBJ2-2; 11 positions agree with TRBD2. Germline CDR1 reads LNHDA; CDR2 reads SQIVND (reference sequence). The CDR3 is 15 residues long. V lost 4 bases to trimming and J lost 13 bases; unmatched junction nucleotides: 11. CDR3 protein: CASSKTSSGRSVLFF. In DNA, the CDR3 is TGTGCCAGTAGTAAAACATCTAGCGGGAGGAGTGTGCTGTTTTTT.